This is a list of T cell receptor beta chains from one sample in a study of blood T cells in healthy people across ages. MiXCR was run by TCRdb on the 5' RACE reads, yielding one entry per CDR3 protein. Of roughly 900,000 distinct CDR3 sequences listed, around 46% are singletons. Specimen: blood. The receptors derive from a man aged 30-40 years in good health. CDR3s include the opening cysteine and the closing phenylalanine or tryptophan. A D gene is named only where the DNA matches it firmly. Size values are once, few and many counts, or a class for expanded clones, and some rows have none.

cdr3_aa cdr3_nt v_call cdr3_length clone_size j_call d_call
CASSYRLSRGEKLFF TGTGCCAGCAGTTATCGACTCTCCAGAGGCGAAAAACTGTTTTTT TRBV12-3/TRBV12-4 15 . TRBJ1-4 .
CASSSTEYNYGYTF TGTGCCAGCAGTTCGACAGAGTATAACTATGGCTACACCTTC TRBV12-3/TRBV12-4 14 . TRBJ1-2 .
CSARFFSRGAGQFF TGCAGTGCTAGATTTTTCAGTCGGGGAGCAGGGCAGTTCTTC TRBV20-1 14 few TRBJ2-1 .
CASSSRTGQYNEQFF TGTGCCAGCAGCTCTCGGACAGGGCAATACAATGAGCAGTTCTTC TRBV7-2 15 . TRBJ2-1 TRBD1
CASSGSGGEQFF TGTGCCAGCAGTGGCTCTGGGGGCGAGCAGTTCTTC TRBV5-5 12 few TRBJ2-1 .
CASSPSGRGAYNEQFF TGTGCCAGCAGTCCCTCGGGGCGGGGGGCCTACAATGAGCAGTTCTTC TRBV6-5 16 few TRBJ2-1 TRBD2
CASSLGGNTYNEQFF TGCGCCAGCAGCTTGGGGGGCAACACCTACAATGAGCAGTTCTTC TRBV5-1 15 few TRBJ2-1 .
CASSLQTGSTEAFF TGTGCCAGCAGCCTACAGACCGGGAGCACTGAAGCTTTCTTT TRBV11-3 14 few TRBJ1-1 .
CASSLHPDRADGETQYF TGTGCCAGCAGTCTTCATCCGGACAGGGCTGACGGGGAGACCCAGTACTTC TRBV28 17 . TRBJ2-5 TRBD1
CSVEGGLAEFTDTQYF TGCAGCGTTGAAGGGGGACTAGCGGAATTCACAGATACGCAGTATTTT TRBV29-1 16 many TRBJ2-3 TRBD2
CASTQMVGTQYF TGTGCCAGCACCCAGATGGTTGGTACGCAGTATTTT TRBV7-2 12 . TRBJ2-3 .
CASSSTGQTEKLFF TGTGCCAGCAGCTCGACCGGACAGACTGAAAAACTGTTTTTT TRBV7-9 14 few TRBJ1-4 .
CASSLGQAGTEAFF TGTGCCAGCAGTTTGGGTCAGGCTGGGACTGAAGCTTTCTTT TRBV12-3/TRBV12-4 14 few TRBJ1-1 .
CASSPPGSGIHTF TGTGCCAGCAGCCCCCCAGGGTCCGGAATCCACACCTTC TRBV28 13 few TRBJ1-2 .
CASSLEGRGYSGANVLTF TGCGCCAGCAGCTTGGAGGGCAGGGGTTACTCTGGGGCCAACGTCCTGACTTTC TRBV5-1 18 . TRBJ2-6 .
CASSLDGNQPQHF TGTGCCAGCAGCTTAGACGGTAATCAGCCCCAGCATTTT TRBV7-2 13 many TRBJ1-5 .
CAISSQGGLTETQYF TGTGCCATCAGTTCCCAGGGCGGACTAACGGAGACCCAGTACTTC TRBV10-3 15 . TRBJ2-5 .
CATSDPGGLGETQYF TGTGCCACCAGTGATCCAGGGGGCTTGGGAGAGACCCAGTACTTC TRBV24-1 15 . TRBJ2-5 TRBD1
CASSSTDRGDLFF TGTGCCAGCAGCTCGACGGACAGGGGTGATCTGTTTTTT TRBV11-1 13 . TRBJ1-4 TRBD1
CASSTKRAGATMDTQYF TGTGCCAGCAGCACCAAGCGAGCGGGGGCCACGATGGATACGCAGTATTTT TRBV9 17 . TRBJ2-3 TRBD2